This TCR beta chain was sequenced during a study of blood T cells in healthy people across ages. Overall study context: Template-switching capture recovered about one barcoded beta molecule per two T cells. Findings and limits, study-wide: Per million T cells, TCR beta diversity dropped about linearly as age rose.

This clonotype has at least ten counts. Antigen: not known. Trimming at V came to 7 bases and at J to 3 bases, leaving 2 bases not matched to a gene. Per the germline V gene, CDR1 is DFQATT and CDR2 is SNEGSKA (reference sequence). This CDR3 comprises 11 residues. Combining a sample-barcoded 5' primer with a J-beta primer mix, a second PCR ran for 7 to 11 cycles. Sequencing recovered at least 2.5 million CDR3-containing paired-end reads from each sample. TCRdb reanalysed the 5' RACE reads using MiXCR and keeps one entry per CDR3 protein. The top ten clones hold about 4.1% of a sample with 1.5 million or so distinct CDR3 sequences, roughly 43% of them seen once. Samples had at least 6.5 million PBMCs isolated from them.

The chain joins TRBV20-1 to TRBJ2-7; 8 bases map to TRBD2. The sequencing input was blood. This clonotype originated in a woman under 30 in good health. The CDR3 sequence: CSGAGDYEQYF. CDR3 in DNA: TGCAGTGGAGCGGGAGACTACGAGCAGTACTTC.